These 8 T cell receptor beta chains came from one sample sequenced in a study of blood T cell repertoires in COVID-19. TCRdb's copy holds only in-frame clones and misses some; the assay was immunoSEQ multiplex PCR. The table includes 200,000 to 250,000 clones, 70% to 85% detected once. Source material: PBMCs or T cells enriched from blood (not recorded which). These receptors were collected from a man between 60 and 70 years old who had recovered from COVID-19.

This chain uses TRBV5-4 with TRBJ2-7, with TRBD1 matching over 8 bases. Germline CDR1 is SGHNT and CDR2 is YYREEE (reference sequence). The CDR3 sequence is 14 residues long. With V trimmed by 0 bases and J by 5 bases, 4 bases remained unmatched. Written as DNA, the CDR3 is TGTGCCAGCAGCTTGGAAGGACAGGGTGACGAGCAGTACTTC. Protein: CASSLEGQGDEQYF.

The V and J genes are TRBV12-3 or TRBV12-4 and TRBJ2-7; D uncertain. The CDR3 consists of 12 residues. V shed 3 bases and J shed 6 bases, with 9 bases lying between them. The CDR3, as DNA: TGTGCCAGCAGTTTTTTTGCGCTCGAGCAGTACTTC. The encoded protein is CASSFFALEQYF.

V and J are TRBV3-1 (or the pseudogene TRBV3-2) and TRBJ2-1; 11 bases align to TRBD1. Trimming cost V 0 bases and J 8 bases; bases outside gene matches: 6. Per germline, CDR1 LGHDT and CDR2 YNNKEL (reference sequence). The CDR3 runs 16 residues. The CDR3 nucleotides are TGTGCCAGCAGCCAAGATCGGACAGGGGGCTTGGATGAGCAGTTCTTC. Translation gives CASSQDRTGGLDEQFF.

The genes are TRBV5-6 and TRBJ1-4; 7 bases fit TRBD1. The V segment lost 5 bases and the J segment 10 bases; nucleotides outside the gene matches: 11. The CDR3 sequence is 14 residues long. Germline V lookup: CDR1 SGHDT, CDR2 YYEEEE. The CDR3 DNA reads TGTGCCAGCAGGCGACAGGGCGAGGTCGGAAAACTGTTTTTT. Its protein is CASRRQGEVGKLFF.

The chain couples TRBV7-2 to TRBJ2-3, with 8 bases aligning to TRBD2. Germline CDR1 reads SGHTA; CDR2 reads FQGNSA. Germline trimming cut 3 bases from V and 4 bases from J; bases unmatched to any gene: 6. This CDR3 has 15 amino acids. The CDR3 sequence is CASSFTGGGADTQYF. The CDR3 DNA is TGTGCCAGCAGCTTTACCGGGGGGGGCGCAGATACGCAGTATTTT.

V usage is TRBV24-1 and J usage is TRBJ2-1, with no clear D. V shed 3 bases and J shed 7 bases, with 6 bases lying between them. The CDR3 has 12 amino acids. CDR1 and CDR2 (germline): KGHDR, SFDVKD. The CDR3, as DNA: TGTGCCACCAGTGATCACGGGAATGAGCAGTTCTTC. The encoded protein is CATSDHGNEQFF.

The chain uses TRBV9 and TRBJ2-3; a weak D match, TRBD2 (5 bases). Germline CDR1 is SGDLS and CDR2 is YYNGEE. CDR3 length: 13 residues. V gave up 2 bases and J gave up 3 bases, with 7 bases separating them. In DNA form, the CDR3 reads TGTGCCAGCAGCGTCGGGGAAACAGATACGCAGTATTTT. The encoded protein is CASSVGETDTQYF.

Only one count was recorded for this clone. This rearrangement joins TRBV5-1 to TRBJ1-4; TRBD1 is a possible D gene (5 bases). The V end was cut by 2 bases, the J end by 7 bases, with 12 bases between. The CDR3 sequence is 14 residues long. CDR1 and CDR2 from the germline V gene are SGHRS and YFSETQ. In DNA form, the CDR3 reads TGCGCCAGCAGCTTTGAGGGGAGGGGTGAAAAACTGTTTTTT. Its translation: CASSFEGRGEKLFF.